The rows below give T cell receptor beta chains drawn from one sample of a study of T cell repertoires in cytomegalovirus infection. Antigen specificity for these receptors is unknown. TCRdb re-called the reads through MiXCR, storing one row per CDR3 protein. The table records 550,000 to 850,000 distinct CDR3 sequences, roughly a third of them present only once. The sequences come from cultured PBMCs, collected from culture after CMV antigen stimulation. The receptors were sampled from a human donor in good health (CMV status not recorded). Some clones in this sample may be carry-over from other donors' samples. The CDR3 runs from the conserved cysteine through the conserved F or W. The D gene is left open where the match is weak. Not every row has a clone size; where given, it reads once, few, many or a size class.

TRBJ2-3 | NA | NA | TRBV12-3/TRBV12-4 | CASRGFSTDTQYF | TGTGCCAGCAGAGGTTTTAGCACAGATACGCAGTATTTT
TRBJ2-6 | NA | few | TRBV6-8 | CASTGDSGANVLTF | TGTGCCAGCACAGGGGACTCTGGGGCCAACGTCCTGACTTTC
TRBJ2-2 | TRBD1 | NA | TRBV20-1 | CSASRQGFGELFF | TGCAGTGCTTCTCGACAGGGGTTCGGGGAGCTGTTTTTT
TRBJ2-5 | NA | few | TRBV18 | CASSSRQGGTGETQYF | TGTGCCAGCTCATCGAGACAGGGAGGGACGGGGGAGACCCAGTACTTC
TRBJ1-6 | TRBD1 | NA | TRBV20-1 | CSARGDSRYNSPLHF | TGCAGTGCTAGGGGGGACAGTCGCTATAATTCACCCCTCCACTTT
TRBJ1-3 | NA | NA | TRBV2 | CASSVLGSGNTIYF | TGTGCCAGCAGTGTGCTAGGGTCTGGAAACACCATATATTTT
TRBJ2-1 | TRBD1 | few | TRBV6-2/TRBV6-3 | CASSHTQGREQFF | TGTGCCAGCAGTCATACACAGGGGCGCGAGCAGTTCTTC
TRBJ1-2 | TRBD1 | NA | TRBV7-2 | CASSPPDRVHGYTF | TGTGCCAGCAGCCCTCCAGACAGGGTCCACGGCTACACCTTC
TRBJ1-5 | NA | few | TRBV6-1 | CASSEGHRLLEPQHF | TGTGCCAGCAGTGAGGGACATCGGTTATTGGAGCCCCAGCATTTT
TRBJ2-3 | TRBD2 | few | TRBV6-1 | CASSEVAGADTQYF | TGTGCCAGCAGTGAAGTGGCGGGGGCAGATACGCAGTATTTT